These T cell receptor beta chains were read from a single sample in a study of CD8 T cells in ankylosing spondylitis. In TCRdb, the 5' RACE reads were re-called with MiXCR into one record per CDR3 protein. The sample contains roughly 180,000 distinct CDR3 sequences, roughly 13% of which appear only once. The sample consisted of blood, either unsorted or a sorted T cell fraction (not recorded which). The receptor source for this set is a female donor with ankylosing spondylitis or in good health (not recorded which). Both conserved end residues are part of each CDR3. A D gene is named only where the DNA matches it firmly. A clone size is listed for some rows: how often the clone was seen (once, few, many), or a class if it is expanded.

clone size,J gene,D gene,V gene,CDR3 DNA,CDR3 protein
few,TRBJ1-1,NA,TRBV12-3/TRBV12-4,TGTGCCAGCAGACTAGGTTGGGGCACTGAAGCTTTCTTT,CASRLGWGTEAFF
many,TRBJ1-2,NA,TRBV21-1,TGTGCCAGCACGACAGGGCATGATGGCTACACCTTC,CASTTGHDGYTF
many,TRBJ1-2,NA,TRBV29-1,TGCAGCGTTGAAGTGCCTAACTATGGCTACACCTTC,CSVEVPNYGYTF
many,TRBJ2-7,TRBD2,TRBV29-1,TGCAGCGTTGAAGGCCTAGCGGGAACCCAGTACTTC,CSVEGLAGTQYF
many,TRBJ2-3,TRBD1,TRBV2,TGTGCCAGCAGGATTCTAAGCAGGACAGGGGGCACAGATACGCAGTATTTT,CASRILSRTGGTDTQYF
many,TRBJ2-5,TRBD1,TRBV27,TGTGCCAGCAGTTTATCAACCCGACAGGGCCAGTACTTC,CASSLSTRQGQYF
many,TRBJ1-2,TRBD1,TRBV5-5,TGTGCCAGCAGTTCCGGGACAGCTTTCTATGGCTACACCTTC,CASSSGTAFYGYTF
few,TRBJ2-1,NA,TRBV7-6,TGTGCCAGCAGCACGAGCCAACCCGGGGTTATCGGGAATGAGCAGTTCTTC,CASSTSQPGVIGNEQFF
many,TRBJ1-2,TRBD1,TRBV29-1,TGCAGCGTTGTCCCAGGGGGCTACTATGGCTACACCTTC,CSVVPGGYYGYTF
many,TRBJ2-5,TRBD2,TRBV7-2,TGTGCCAGCAGCTTAGGGAGCGGGAACTCAGGGGAGACCCAGTACTTC,CASSLGSGNSGETQYF
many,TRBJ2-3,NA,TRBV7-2,TGTGCCAGCAGCTTAACCCCATCGGGCACAGATACGCAGTATTTT,CASSLTPSGTDTQYF
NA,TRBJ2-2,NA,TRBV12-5,TGTGCTAGTGGTCAAAGGACCGGGGAGCTGTTTTTT,CASGQRTGELFF
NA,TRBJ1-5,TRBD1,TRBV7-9,TGTGCCAGCAGGGCAGAGGGACAGGGTTATCAGCCCCAGCATTTT,CASRAEGQGYQPQHF
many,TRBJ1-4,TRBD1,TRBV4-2,TGTGCCAGCAGCCAAGATTCTGGGACAGGAAATGAAAAACTGTTTTTT,CASSQDSGTGNEKLFF
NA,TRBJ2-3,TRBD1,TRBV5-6,TGTGCCAGCAGCAAGACAGGGGGCATTGTGGATACGCAGTATTTT,CASSKTGGIVDTQYF
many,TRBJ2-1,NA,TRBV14,TGTGCCAGCAGCCAAGATGTCGGCAGGAACGATGAGCAGTTCTTC,CASSQDVGRNDEQFF
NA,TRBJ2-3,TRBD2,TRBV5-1,TGCGCCAGCAGCCCACGGGAGGGGCCCACAGATACGCAGTATTTT,CASSPREGPTDTQYF
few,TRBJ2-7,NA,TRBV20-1,TGCAGTGCTAGCGCTGGGCTCCTCTACGAGCAGTACTTC,CSASAGLLYEQYF
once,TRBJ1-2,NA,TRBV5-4,TGTGCCAGCAGCACCAGGGTCCTCTCATACTATGGCTACACCTTC,CASSTRVLSYYGYTF
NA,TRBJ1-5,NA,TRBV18,TGTGCCAGCTCGGCCGCGAGCAATCGGCCCCAGCATTTT,CASSAASNRPQHF
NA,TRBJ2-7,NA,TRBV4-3,TGCGCCAGCAGCCAAACCACAGGGCCCTCCTACGAGCAGTACTTC,CASSQTTGPSYEQYF
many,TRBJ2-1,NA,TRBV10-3,TGTGCCATCAGTGATTCCAATCGGGATGAGCAGTTCTTC,CAISDSNRDEQFF
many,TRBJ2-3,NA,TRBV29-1,TGCAGCGTTGAAGCCAGCACAGATACGCAGTATTTT,CSVEASTDTQYF
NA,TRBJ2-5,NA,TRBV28,TGTGCCAGCAGTTTACTCTCCGGACAGTTTCAAGAGACCCAGTACTTC,CASSLLSGQFQETQYF
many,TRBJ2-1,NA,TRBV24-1,TGTGCCACCAGTGATCGTAGAGTCGCTAGTCATGAGCAGTTCTTC,CATSDRRVASHEQFF
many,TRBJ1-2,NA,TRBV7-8,TGTGCCAGCAGCCCACAGGGTACCTATGGCTACACCTTC,CASSPQGTYGYTF
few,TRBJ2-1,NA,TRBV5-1,TGCGCCAGCAGCCTCGACCCTGGGGGCGATGAGCAGTTCTTC,CASSLDPGGDEQFF
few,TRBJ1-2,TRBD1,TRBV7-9,TGTGCCAGCAGCCGATTGACCCCGGGACAGGACTACACCTTC,CASSRLTPGQDYTF
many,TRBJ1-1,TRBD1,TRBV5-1,TGCGCCAGCGGGGGGCAGGGGGTATCTGAAGCTTTCTTT,CASGGQGVSEAFF
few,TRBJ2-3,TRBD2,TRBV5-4,TGTGCCAGCAGCCGGGGGAATGCGGGAGCGGGAGATACGCAGTATTTT,CASSRGNAGAGDTQYF
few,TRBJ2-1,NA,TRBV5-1,TGCGCCAGCAGCTTGCGGTTGGAACGGGATCGGAACTTC,CASSLRLERDRNF
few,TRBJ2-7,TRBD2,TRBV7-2,TGTGCCAGCAGCTTAGCGCACAGCGGGACGAACGAGCAGTACTTC,CASSLAHSGTNEQYF
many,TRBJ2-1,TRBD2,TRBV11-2,TGTGCCAGCAGCTTAGGGGGTGTATGGTCTGTACTAGCGGGAGAATCTAATGAGCAGTTCTTC,CASSLGGVWSVLAGESNEQFF
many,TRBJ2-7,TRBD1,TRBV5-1,TGCGCCAGCAGCTTGGGGACAGGGACTGGCGAGCAGTACTTC,CASSLGTGTGEQYF
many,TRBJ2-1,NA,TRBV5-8,TGTGCCAGCAGCCCGCTCCTAGAAAATGAGCAGTTCTTC,CASSPLLENEQFF
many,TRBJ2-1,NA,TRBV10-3,TGTGCCATCTCCGGAGCATCCTACAATGAGCAGTTCTTC,CAISGASYNEQFF
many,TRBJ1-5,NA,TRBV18,TGTGCCAGCTCACCCCCTTATAGCAATCAGCCCCAGCATTTT,CASSPPYSNQPQHF
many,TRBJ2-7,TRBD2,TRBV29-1,TGCAGCGTTGCGTCTAGCGGGAGTACCTACGAGCAGTACTTC,CSVASSGSTYEQYF
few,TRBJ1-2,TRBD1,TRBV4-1,TGCGCCAGCAGCCAAACCGACAGGGCAGGCGGCTACACCTTC,CASSQTDRAGGYTF
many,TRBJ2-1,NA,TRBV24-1,TGTGCCACCAGTGACCGTGGAGGTGGGGCTTTTGGCAATGAGCAGTTCTTC,CATSDRGGGAFGNEQFF
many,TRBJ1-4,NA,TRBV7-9,TGTGCCAGCAGCCCGATCACCGTTAATGAAAAACTGTTTTTT,CASSPITVNEKLFF
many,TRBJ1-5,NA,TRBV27,TGTGCCAGCAGACAGGGCAATCAGCCCCAGCATTTT,CASRQGNQPQHF
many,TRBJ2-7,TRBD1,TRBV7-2,TGTGCCAGCAGCGAGGACAGGGGCTGGTCCTCCTACGAGCAGTACTTC,CASSEDRGWSSYEQYF
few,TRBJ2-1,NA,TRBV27,TGTGCCAGCAGTTTCCGTCCGTTATTTAATGAGCAGTTCTTC,CASSFRPLFNEQFF
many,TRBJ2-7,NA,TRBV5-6,TGTGCCAGCAGCCCCCCTAAGGCAGGGCTCTACGAGCAGTACTTC,CASSPPKAGLYEQYF
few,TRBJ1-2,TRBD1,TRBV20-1,TGCAGTGCTAGACACCCCGGGACAGGGGGAGTCTACGACTATGGCTACACCTTC,CSARHPGTGGVYDYGYTF
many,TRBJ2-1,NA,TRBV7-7,TGTGCCAGCAGCTTAACGGGAAGAGTCAATGAGCAGTTCTTC,CASSLTGRVNEQFF
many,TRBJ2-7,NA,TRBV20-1,TGCAGTGCTGGATTATACGAGCAGTACTTC,CSAGLYEQYF
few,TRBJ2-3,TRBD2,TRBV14,TGTGCCAGCAGCCAAGGGTATGGCGGGAGGTTTAGCACAGATACGCAGTATTTT,CASSQGYGGRFSTDTQYF
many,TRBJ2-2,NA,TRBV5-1,TGCGCCAGCACCCTGTCCCAGATCAACACCGGGGAGCTGTTTTTT,CASTLSQINTGELFF
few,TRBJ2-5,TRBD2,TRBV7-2,TGTGCCAGCAGCCATGGACTAGCGGGAGGCCGGGGAGAGACCCAGTACTTC,CASSHGLAGGRGETQYF